This entry concerns a single T cell receptor beta chain. This entry belongs to a study of blood T cell repertoires in COVID-19. The germline CDR1 and CDR2 sequences are MNHEY and SVGAGI. V lost 3 bases and J lost 6, with 14 bases in between. This CDR3 has 14 amino acids. Generated by immunoSEQ multiplex PCR, the TCRdb table keeps only in-frame clones and is missing some. There are some 300,000 clones in the sample; approximately 88% occur only once, and about 1% lies in the top ten. Source material: PBMCs or T cells enriched from blood (not recorded which). This receptor was taken from a woman aged 25-40 years who had recovered from COVID-19. The rearrangement links TRBV6-5 to TRBJ1-2, with D unresolved. CDR3 loop: CASSYRDGGDGYTF. The CDR3 coding sequence is TGTGCCAGCAGTTATAGGGATGGAGGCGATGGCTACACCTTC.